This is a list of T cell receptor beta chains from one sample in a study of a mutant IDH1 vaccine in newly diagnosed glioma. TCRdb keeps only in-frame clones here, not all; method: immunoSEQ multiplex PCR. The repertoire holds 50,000 or so clones, with about four fifths as singletons. No antigen has been assigned to these receptors. The source was PBMCs, collected from a glioma patient whose treatment included an IDH1 peptide vaccine. All receptors come from a woman aged 25 to 39 with glioma. Some clones in this sample may be carry-over from other donors' samples. Both conserved end residues are part of each CDR3. The D gene is left open where the match is weak. Clone size appears in some rows only: once, few, many, or a class for an expanded clone.

>TRBJ1-1|TRBV6-1|TRBD1|.
CASSVQGAEAFF
TGTGCCAGCAGTGTGCAGGGGGCTGAAGCTTTCTTT
>TRBJ1-6|TRBV2|TRBD1|.
CASSERQGANSPLHF
TGTGCCAGCAGTGAGCGTCAGGGGGCTAATTCACCCCTCCACTTT
>TRBJ2-7|TRBV6-1|.|.
CASSEAYEQYF
TGTGCCAGCAGTGAAGCGTACGAGCAGTACTTC
>TRBJ2-1|TRBV7-2|.|.
CASTRSGSSYEQFF
TGTGCCAGCACTCGGTCAGGGAGTTCCTATGAGCAGTTCTTC
>TRBJ2-5|TRBV7-3|TRBD2|once
CASSFGTSGGQETQYF
TGTGCCAGCAGCTTTGGGACTAGCGGGGGACAAGAGACCCAGTACTTC
>TRBJ2-7|TRBV6-5|.|.
CASTPGSEGYEQYF
TGTGCCAGCACCCCCGGGTCGGAGGGCTACGAGCAGTACTTC
>TRBJ2-1|TRBV2|.|.
CASSDYLGYNEQFF
TGTGCCAGCAGTGATTACCTGGGATACAATGAGCAGTTCTTC
>TRBJ2-7|TRBV27|.|.
CASSLGSRAEQYF
TGTGCCAGCAGTTTGGGGTCCCGGGCCGAGCAGTACTTC
>TRBJ1-1|TRBV6-1|.|.
CASTRTGNTEAFF
TGTGCCAGCACCAGAACAGGGAACACTGAAGCTTTCTTT
>TRBJ2-7|TRBV4-1|.|.
CASSPILREPREQYF
TGCGCCAGCAGCCCGATACTCCGGGAGCCGCGGGAGCAGTACTTC
>TRBJ1-5|TRBV7-9|TRBD1|.
CASSPGQGFWNQPQHF
TGTGCCAGCAGCCCCGGACAGGGCTTTTGGAATCAGCCCCAGCATTTT
>TRBJ2-7|TRBV9|TRBD1|.
CASSLGGQGSSYEQYF
TGTGCCAGCAGCTTGGGGGGACAGGGATCATCCTACGAGCAGTACTTC
>TRBJ2-3|TRBV2|.|.
CANSAGTDTQYF
TGTGCCAACAGCGCCGGCACAGATACGCAGTATTTT
>TRBJ2-1|TRBV30|TRBD1|once
CAWDTGGPYNEQFF
TGTGCCTGGGATACAGGGGGCCCCTACAATGAGCAGTTCTTC
>TRBJ1-2|TRBV7-9|.|once
CASVTTVNYGYTF
TGTGCCAGCGTCACGACGGTTAACTATGGCTACACCTTC
>TRBJ2-1|TRBV11-2|.|.
CASSRDQFF
TGTGCCAGCAGCCGCGACCAGTTCTTC
>TRBJ2-7|TRBV27|TRBD2|.
CASRLAGGGREQYF
TGTGCCAGCAGGCTAGCGGGTGGCGGACGCGAGCAGTACTTC
>TRBJ2-7|TRBV19|.|.
CASSPGWYEQYF
TGTGCCAGTAGCCCAGGGTGGTACGAGCAGTACTTC
>TRBJ1-1|TRBV19|.|.
CASSLPRTLLAEAFF
TGTGCCAGTAGCCTTCCCAGGACCTTGTTAGCTGAAGCTTTCTTT
>TRBJ1-2|TRBV25-1|.|.
CASSSRHGYGYTF
TGTGCCAGCAGTTCCAGGCACGGCTATGGCTACACCTTC
>TRBJ1-4|TRBV6-1|.|once
CASTLTAFLNEKLFF
TGTGCCAGCACCTTGACAGCATTCCTGAATGAAAAACTGTTTTTT
>TRBJ2-7|TRBV29-1|.|.
CSVVDLYEQYF
TGCAGCGTCGTGGATCTATACGAGCAGTACTTC
>TRBJ2-2|TRBV7-6|TRBD1|few
CASSLLGQGNTGELFF
TGTGCCAGCAGCTTACTGGGACAGGGAAACACCGGGGAGCTGTTTTTT
>TRBJ1-3|TRBV7-9|.|.
CASSDTGPSGNTIYF
TGTGCCAGCAGCGATACAGGCCCCTCTGGAAACACCATATATTTT
>TRBJ2-7|TRBV5-1|.|.
CASSSGPEQYF
TGCGCCAGCAGCTCCGGGCCAGAGCAGTACTTC
>TRBJ2-7|TRBV6-5|.|.
CASTYREGAYEQYF
TGTGCCAGCACCTACCGAGAGGGTGCATACGAGCAGTACTTC
>TRBJ2-5|TRBV18|.|.
CASSPGSQETQYF
TGTGCCAGCTCACCAGGCAGCCAAGAGACCCAGTACTTC
>TRBJ2-1|TRBV29-1|.|.
CSVERQLNEQFF
TGCAGCGTTGAAAGGCAGTTGAATGAGCAGTTCTTC
>TRBJ2-1|TRBV5-6|.|.
CASSFGGNEQFF
TGTGCCAGCAGCTTTGGCGGCAATGAGCAGTTCTTC
>TRBJ2-1|TRBV6-5|TRBD1|.
CASNPNGQGNEQFF
TGTGCCAGCAACCCCAACGGACAGGGCAATGAGCAGTTCTTC
>TRBJ1-2|TRBV2|TRBD1|.
CASSEALPGQGALGYTF
TGTGCCAGCAGTGAAGCGCTCCCGGGACAGGGGGCTTTGGGCTACACCTTC
>TRBJ1-2|TRBV6-6|.|.
CASSYHPTGPGYGYTF
TGTGCCAGCAGTTACCATCCTACGGGTCCAGGGTATGGCTACACCTTC
>TRBJ2-1|TRBV6-5|TRBD2|.
CASSYLGTSVLHEQFF
TGTGCCAGCAGTTACCTGGGGACTAGCGTGTTACATGAGCAGTTCTTC
>TRBJ2-1|TRBV6-5|TRBD2|.
CASSYSISGRGNEQFF
TGTGCCAGCAGTTACTCGATTAGCGGGAGGGGCAATGAGCAGTTCTTC
>TRBJ1-1|TRBV19|.|.
CASSSYRARDTEAFF
TGTGCCAGTAGTTCCTACAGGGCTCGCGACACTGAAGCTTTCTTT
>TRBJ1-1|TRBV14|TRBD1|.
CASSPPGQGGGNTEAFF
TGTGCCAGCAGCCCCCCCGGACAGGGAGGGGGGAACACTGAAGCTTTCTTT
>TRBJ1-5|TRBV2|TRBD1|.
CASSPRQGTYSNQPQHF
TGTGCCAGCAGCCCTAGACAGGGGACCTATAGCAATCAGCCCCAGCATTTT
>TRBJ2-2|TRBV19|.|.
CASSIGRNTGELFF
TGTGCCAGTAGTATAGGAAGAAACACCGGGGAGCTGTTTTTT
>TRBJ1-1|TRBV6-5|.|.
CASSYLVSAEAFF
TGTGCCAGCAGCTATCTCGTGTCCGCTGAAGCTTTCTTT
>TRBJ2-7|TRBV30|.|.
CAWSVEGQGYEQYF
TGTGCCTGGAGTGTAGAGGGGCAGGGATACGAGCAGTACTTC
>TRBJ2-1|TRBV10-1|TRBD1|.
CASSEGDRGLFYNEQFF
TGCGCCAGCAGTGAGGGGGACAGGGGACTATTCTACAATGAGCAGTTCTTC
>TRBJ2-7|TRBV6-5|.|.
CASSSAEVSYEQYF
TGTGCCAGCAGTTCAGCGGAAGTCTCCTACGAGCAGTACTTC
>TRBJ2-7|TRBV2|TRBD1|.
CASIVTGQGSYEQYF
TGTGCCAGCATTGTGACGGGACAGGGGTCCTACGAGCAGTACTTC
>TRBJ1-1|TRBV6-5|.|.
CASSYSVRNTEAFF
TGTGCCAGCAGTTACTCGGTCCGTAACACTGAAGCTTTCTTT
>TRBJ2-7|TRBV11-3|TRBD1|.
CASSLDRGPSEQYF
TGTGCCAGCAGCTTAGACAGGGGGCCTTCCGAGCAGTACTTC
>TRBJ2-2|TRBV6-6|TRBD2|once
CASSYSPGGTGELFF
TGTGCCAGCAGTTACTCCCCGGGGGGCACCGGGGAGCTGTTTTTT
>TRBJ1-5|TRBV2|.|few
CASSGRGPEVSQHF
TGTGCCAGCAGTGGGAGAGGCCCCGAGGTTTCCCAGCATTTT
>TRBJ1-5|TRBV19|.|.
CASTPADGGQPQHF
TGTGCCAGTACCCCGGCAGACGGGGGTCAGCCCCAGCATTTT
>TRBJ2-5|TRBV5-6|.|.
CASSWGQSGGETQYF
TGTGCCAGCAGCTGGGGACAGTCCGGGGGAGAGACCCAGTACTTC
>TRBJ1-1|TRBV6-6|.|.
CASSPIETRYEAFF
TGTGCCAGCAGCCCAATCGAGACAAGATATGAAGCTTTCTTT
>TRBJ2-5|TRBV5-5|.|.
CASSLPKPGRRETQYF
TGTGCCAGCAGCTTGCCGAAACCAGGGAGAAGAGAGACCCAGTACTTC
>TRBJ1-3|TRBV5-1|TRBD1|.
CASSSGQPGNTIYF
TGCGCCAGCAGTTCGGGACAGCCTGGAAACACCATATATTTT
>TRBJ1-1|TRBV6-1|.|.
CASSEGGVGAFF
TGTGCCAGCAGTGAGGGGGGGGTCGGAGCTTTCTTT